The 31 T cell receptor beta chains in this list originate from one sample, sequenced in a study of neurological immune-mediated disorders. In TCRdb, the 5' RACE reads were re-called with MiXCR into one record per CDR3 protein. The sample carries tens of thousands of distinct CDR3 sequences, approximately 10% recorded once. The sample comprised PBMCs. Receptor source: a woman aged 25 to 39 with HTLV-1-associated myelopathy (HAM/TSP).

At least ten counts were recorded for this clonotype. This sequence joins TRBV12-3 or TRBV12-4 and TRBJ1-1; D remains unclear. With 2 bases removed from V and 1 base from J, the gap between germline ends came to 8 bases. The CDR3 loop spans 14 amino acids. In DNA, the CDR3 is TGTGCCAGCAGTTTATTGGGAGCGAACACTGAAGCTTTCTTT. As protein: CASSLLGANTEAFF.

In this sample, this clonotype turned up many times. This chain links TRBV4-1 with TRBJ2-1; TRBD1 matches at 11 bases. CDR3 length: 15 residues. V was clipped by 3 bases and J by 13 bases; unmatched bases: 11. Looked up from germline, CDR1 is MGHRA and CDR2 is YSYEKL. The CDR3 region has the DNA TGCGCCAGCAGCCATCCCTCCCGGGACAGGGGGATCCAGTTCTTC. Amino acids: CASSHPSRDRGIQFF.

This clonotype was found many times. This chain uses TRBV10-3 with TRBJ2-3; the D gene is possibly TRBD2 (5 bases). This CDR3 contains 12 residues. Trimming pared 6 bases from V and 3 bases from J, leaving 7 bases between. The germline V gene encodes CDR1 ENHRY and CDR2 SYGVKD. In DNA form, the CDR3 reads TGTGCCATCAGGGGGAGAACAGATACGCAGTATTTT. Translated, it gives CAIRGRTDTQYF.

The V gene is TRBV5-1, the J gene TRBJ2-1, with 8 nucleotides matching TRBD2. After removal of 1 base from V and 2 bases from J, the junction contained 14 bases not matched to a gene. The CDR3 covers 19 residues. CDR1 and CDR2 from the germline V gene are SGHRS and YFSETQ. The CDR3 DNA is TGCGCCAGCAGCTTGTTTGAGGGTCGGGGGGGCCAACCCTACAATGAGCAGTTCTTC. Its translation: CASSLFEGRGGQPYNEQFF.

This clonotype was counted ten times or more. The chain carries TRBV20-1 and TRBJ1-1; 10 positions agree with TRBD1. From germline, CDR1 is DFQATT and CDR2 SNEGSKA (reference sequence). V was clipped by 4 bases and J by 7 bases; unmatched bases: 9. This CDR3 has 14 amino acids. CDR3 loop: CSAMTGQGILEAFF. The CDR3 DNA follows: TGCAGTGCTATGACGGGACAGGGGATTCTTGAAGCTTTCTTT.

This clonotype appeared many times. This chain uses TRBV20-1 with TRBJ1-5, with 7 bases matching TRBD1. Germline CDR1 and CDR2: DFQATT and SNEGSKA (reference sequence). The junction had 3 bases not matched to a gene; V was cut back by 0 bases and J by 4 bases. The CDR3 is made up of 14 amino acids. In nucleotides, the CDR3 is TGCAGTGCTAGAGATCAACAGGGGAATCAGCCCCAGCATTTT. It encodes CSARDQQGNQPQHF.

There are many counts of this clonotype. J is TRBJ1-1 and V is TRBV5-6; the D gene is possibly TRBD1 (5 bases). V shed 3 bases and J shed 3 bases, with 15 bases lying between them. There are 15 residues in the CDR3. From germline, CDR1 is SGHDT and CDR2 YYEEEE. The CDR3: CASSWGPTDYTEAFF. CDR3 DNA sequence: TGTGCCAGCAGCTGGGGACCGACGGATTACACTGAAGCTTTCTTT.

Ten or more counts support this clonotype. CDR3 bases: TGCGCCAGCAGCTTGGTGGTAGCGGGAGGCACAGATACGCAGTATTTT. Translated, it gives CASSLVVAGGTDTQYF. The gene calls are TRBV5-1 and TRBJ2-3; 9 bases fit TRBD2. J lost 1 base, V lost 0 bases, and 3 bases had no gene match. The CDR3 contains 16 residues. Germline loops: CDR1 SGHRS, CDR2 YFSETQ.

This clonotype was detected ten times or more. The chain joins TRBV27 to TRBJ1-2; the match to TRBD1 covers 7 bases. The CDR3 extends over 18 amino acids. Germline CDR1 is MNHEY and CDR2 is SMNVEV (reference sequence). Losses at the gene ends were 1 base for V and 7 bases for J; bases not matched to a gene: 18. The CDR3 bases are TGTGCCAGCAGTTTATTAACCCCGACAGGGTTGGGTTTGGGTGGCTACACCTTC. This codes for CASSLLTPTGLGLGGYTF.

This clonotype was seen repeatedly, ten times or more. The gene calls are TRBV20-1 and TRBJ1-6; the match to TRBD1 covers 7 bases. There are 13 residues in the CDR3. In germline, CDR1 is DFQATT, CDR2 SNEGSKA (reference sequence). With V trimmed by 3 bases and J by 7 bases, 3 bases remained unmatched. CDR3 sequence (DNA): TGCAGTGCTAGTCCAGGGGGGAATTCACCCCTCCACTTT. This gives the protein CSASPGGNSPLHF.

Many counts were recorded for this clonotype. The chain recombines TRBV5-8 with TRBJ1-1; TRBD1 is a possible D gene (6 bases). The CDR3 has 14 amino acids. The germline CDR1 and CDR2 sequences are SGHTS and YDEGEE. Trimming removed 5 bases at V and 1 base at J, with 12 bases between. CDR3 protein: CASSFGGANTEAFF. The CDR3 nucleotides are TGTGCCAGCAGTTTTGGGGGCGCGAACACTGAAGCTTTCTTT.

This clonotype has at least ten counts. The rearrangement joins TRBV7-2 to TRBJ1-6; D remains unclear. V was trimmed by 5 bases and J by 9 bases, leaving 20 bases between them. This CDR3 region has 16 residues. Per germline, CDR1 SGHTA and CDR2 FQGNSA. The CDR3 loop is CASSSSWRIRGSPLHF. The CDR3 nucleotides read TGTGCCAGCAGCAGTTCGTGGCGGATACGGGGTTCACCCCTCCACTTT.

There are many counts of this clonotype. This rearrangement joins TRBV5-1 to TRBJ1-2; D gene unclear. V lost 5 bases and J 8 bases, leaving 19 bases between the germline ends. The CDR3 runs 14 residues. Germline CDR1 SGHRS, CDR2 YFSETQ. The CDR3 here is CASSEGGTFGGYTF. In nucleotides, the CDR3 is TGCGCCAGCAGTGAGGGCGGCACCTTTGGAGGCTACACCTTC.

This clonotype was seen at least ten times. The rearrangement links TRBV12-3 or TRBV12-4 to TRBJ2-7; D gene unclear. The CDR3 length is 13 residues. Trimming left V 1 base short and J 2 bases short, with 6 bases between. DNA of the CDR3: TGTGCCAGCAGTTTAGAGGGCCCCTACGAGCAGTACTTC. Protein sequence: CASSLEGPYEQYF.

This chain uses TRBV29-1 with TRBJ1-5; possible D gene TRBD1, 5 bases. CDR1 is SQVTM, CDR2 ANQGSEA, per germline. V lost 4 bases and J 5 bases, leaving 15 bases between the germline ends. The CDR3 runs to 14 residues. The CDR3 nucleotides are TGCAGCGTTGGAGGGGACGGAGGAGATCAGCCCCAGCATTTT. The encoded protein is CSVGGDGGDQPQHF.

The rearrangement uses TRBV20-1 and TRBJ2-1; unclear D gene. The CDR3 consists of 13 residues. Trimming shortened V by 1 base and J by 5 bases, and 9 bases separated the two germline ends. In germline, CDR1 is DFQATT, CDR2 SNEGSKA (reference sequence). The CDR3 protein is CSARVGIDNEQFF. The DNA of the CDR3 is TGCAGTGCTAGAGTAGGGATCGACAATGAGCAGTTCTTC.

This clonotype qualifies as medium-sized. The chain has TRBV6-1 and TRBJ2-2; D unresolved. The V end lost 8 bases, the J end lost 1 base, and 14 bases lay between the germline ends. This CDR3 region has 15 residues. CDR1 is MNHNS, CDR2 SASEGT, per germline. CDR3 sequence: CASLLRTVNTGELFF. The CDR3 coding sequence is TGTGCCAGCTTATTGAGGACGGTGAACACCGGGGAGCTGTTTTTT.

This rearrangement joins TRBV7-9 to TRBJ1-2; a weak D match, TRBD1 (6 bases). Germline V gives CDR1 SEHNR, CDR2 FQNEAQ (reference sequence). Trimming cost V 5 bases and J 8 bases, with 21 bases left between them. CDR3 length: 15 residues. The CDR3 reads CASSAPSTGRLGYTF. The CDR3 nucleotides are TGTGCCAGCAGCGCCCCATCGACAGGCCGGTTGGGCTACACCTTC.

This clonotype was observed at least ten times. The CDR3 region is CASAPDRGREEQFF. In DNA, the CDR3 is TGTGCCAGCGCCCCAGATCGGGGGCGGGAGGAGCAGTTCTTC. This chain uses TRBV3-1 with TRBJ2-1; perhaps TRBD2 as D (7 bases). The ends were cut back, 8 bases at V and 10 bases at J, with 21 bases in the middle. CDR3 length equals 14 residues. From germline, CDR1 is LGHDT and CDR2 YNNKEL (reference sequence).

The table lists this clonotype with many counts. V gene TRBV5-1 combines with J gene TRBJ2-1; 8 bases are shared with TRBD2. V was pared by 4 bases and J by 9 bases, with 6 bases of the junction left unmatched. The CDR3 extends over 13 amino acids. Germline V gene data show CDR1 as SGHRS and CDR2 as YFSETQ. The CDR3 DNA sequence: TGCGCCAGCAGCCAAACCCGGGAGGGTGAGCAGTTCTTC. Translated, it gives CASSQTREGEQFF.

The sample holds many counts of this clonotype. The chain is built from TRBV20-1 and TRBJ1-2; D possibly corresponds to TRBD1 (5 bases). Trimming took 7 bases from V and 0 from J, leaving 21 bases between them. This CDR3 region has 16 residues. Germline V lookup: CDR1 DFQATT, CDR2 SNEGSKA (reference sequence). The CDR3 sequence: CSVSLGRAKANYGYTF. For the CDR3, the DNA is TGCAGTGTCAGCTTGGGCAGGGCCAAAGCTAACTATGGCTACACCTTC.

This clonotype showed up many times. V and J are TRBV7-2 and TRBJ2-2; D may be TRBD1 (5 bases). Germline V gives CDR1 SGHTA, CDR2 FQGNSA. CDR3 length: 15 residues. The germline V and J ends were trimmed by 5 bases and 3 bases, with 13 bases remaining between them. In DNA, the CDR3 is TGTGCCAGCAGCGTATTAGACAGTGACACCGGGGAGCTGTTTTTT. It specifies CASSVLDSDTGELFF.

In its sample, this clonotype was seen many times. This chain joins TRBV6-4 and TRBJ2-3; D not certain. Germline V lookup: CDR1 MRHNA, CDR2 SNTAGT. The CDR3 spans 12 residues. The V gene lost 9 bases and the J gene lost 0 bases, with 7 bases spanning the gap. CDR3 DNA sequence: TGTGCCAGGTCTTGTAGCACAGATACGCAGTATTTT. Translation: CARSCSTDTQYF.

This clonotype was seen more than once but under ten times. The V gene is TRBV20-1, the J gene TRBJ1-4; 7 bases are shared with TRBD1. The CDR3 has 12 residues. CDR1 and CDR2 from the germline V gene are DFQATT and SNEGSKA (reference sequence). Trimming removed 2 bases from V and 17 bases from J; junction bases left unmatched: 11. The CDR3 coding sequence is TGCAGTGCTAGAAAAGGGGGCCCACCTTCATTTTTT. Its protein product is CSARKGGPPSFF.

The chain combines TRBV20-1 with TRBJ2-1; no clear D. Germline V gene lookup returns CDR1 DFQATT and CDR2 SNEGSKA (reference sequence). CDR3 length: 16 residues. V gave up 5 bases and J gave up 2 bases, with 19 bases separating them. The CDR3 DNA reads as TGCAGTGCTGCGAACCGCGTGGGGTTTGCCTACAATGAGCAGTTCTTC. Protein sequence: CSAANRVGFAYNEQFF.

The V gene is TRBV7-8, the J gene TRBJ2-7; D call uncertain. The CDR3 runs to 13 residues. Germline V CDR1 and CDR2: SGHVS, FQNEAQ. The V gene lost 5 bases and the J gene lost 4 bases, with 12 bases spanning the gap. This chain's CDR3 is CASSPSSRYEQYF. CDR3 nucleotide sequence: TGTGCCAGCAGCCCTTCCTCGCGGTACGAGCAGTACTTC.

This clonotype was found many times. This chain connects TRBV20-1 to TRBJ2-7; 8 bases match TRBD2. V gave up 6 bases and J gave up 2 bases; unmatched junction bases: 15. Germline loops: CDR1 DFQATT, CDR2 SNEGSKA (reference sequence). This CDR3 comprises 16 residues. The DNA for the CDR3 is TGCAGTGCGAAAAGGGGGTGGCGGGGGGTTGCCTACGAGCAGTACTTC. Protein product: CSAKRGWRGVAYEQYF.

This clonotype was found many times. Here the CDR3 DNA reads TGTGCCAGCAGCTCGCTACAGGGGTTTGATGGCTACACCTTC. It codes for CASSSLQGFDGYTF. This sequence joins TRBV7-9 and TRBJ1-2; 7 bases line up with TRBD1. Germline assignment: CDR1 SEHNR and CDR2 FQNEAQ (reference sequence). Losses at the gene ends were 4 bases for V and 6 bases for J; bases not matched to a gene: 8. CDR3 size: 14 residues.

The chain has TRBV5-5 and TRBJ1-1, with D uncertain. Trimming pared 0 bases from V and 7 bases from J, leaving 10 bases between. This CDR3 contains 13 residues. Germline assignment: CDR1 SGHKS and CDR2 YYEKEE (reference sequence). CDR3 sequence reads: CASSLALQSEAFF. The CDR3 nucleotides are TGTGCCAGCAGCTTGGCTTTACAGAGTGAAGCTTTCTTT.

In this sample, this clonotype turned up many times. The chain carries TRBV20-1 and TRBJ2-1, with 8 positions matching TRBD2. This CDR3 is 17 amino acids long. Germline values: CDR1 DFQATT, CDR2 SNEGSKA (reference sequence). The V and J ends lost 0 bases and 3 bases, in that order; junction bases with no gene match: 10. The CDR3 region is CSARDWSSGGFYNEQFF. The CDR3 DNA reads TGCAGTGCTAGAGATTGGAGCAGCGGGGGCTTCTACAATGAGCAGTTCTTC.

This clonotype has ten or more counts. The chain recombines TRBV5-1 with TRBJ2-2; D ambiguous. The V and J ends lost 4 bases and 2 bases respectively, with 3 bases between them. This CDR3 contains 12 residues. CDR1 and CDR2 from the germline V gene are SGHRS and YFSETQ. This chain's CDR3 is CASSVNTGELFF. The CDR3 DNA is TGCGCCAGCAGCGTTAACACCGGGGAGCTGTTTTTT.